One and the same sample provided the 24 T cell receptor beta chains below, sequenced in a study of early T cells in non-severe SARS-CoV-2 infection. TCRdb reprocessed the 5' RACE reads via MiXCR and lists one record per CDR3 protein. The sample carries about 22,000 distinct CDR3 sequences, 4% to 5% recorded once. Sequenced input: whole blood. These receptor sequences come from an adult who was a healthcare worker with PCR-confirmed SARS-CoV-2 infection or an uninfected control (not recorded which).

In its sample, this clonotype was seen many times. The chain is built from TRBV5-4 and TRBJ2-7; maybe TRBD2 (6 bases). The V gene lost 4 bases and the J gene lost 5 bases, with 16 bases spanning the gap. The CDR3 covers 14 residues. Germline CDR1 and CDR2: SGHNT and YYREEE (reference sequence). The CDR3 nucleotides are TGTGCCAGCAGCCTGAACTGGGGGGATCACGAGCAGTACTTC. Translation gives CASSLNWGDHEQYF.

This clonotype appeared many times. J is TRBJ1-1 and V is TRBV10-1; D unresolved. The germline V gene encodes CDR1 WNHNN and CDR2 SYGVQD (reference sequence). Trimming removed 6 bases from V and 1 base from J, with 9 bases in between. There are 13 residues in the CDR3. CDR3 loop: CASRIRENTEAFF. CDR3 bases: TGCGCCAGCAGAATAAGGGAGAACACTGAAGCTTTCTTT.

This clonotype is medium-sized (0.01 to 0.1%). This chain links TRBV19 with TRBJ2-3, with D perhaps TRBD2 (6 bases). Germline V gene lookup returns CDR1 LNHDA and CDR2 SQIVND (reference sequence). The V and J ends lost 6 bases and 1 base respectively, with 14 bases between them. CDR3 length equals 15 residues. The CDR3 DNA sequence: TGTGCCAGTAGCACCTCTGGCGGGGGCACAGATACGCAGTATTTT. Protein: CASSTSGGGTDTQYF.

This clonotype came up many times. The CDR3 spells CASSFELRDYEQYF. CDR3 coding DNA: TGTGCCAGCAGCTTCGAGCTTCGGGACTACGAGCAGTACTTC. The J gene is TRBJ2-7, the V gene TRBV7-2; TRBD2 is a possible D gene (5 bases). Trimming left V 3 bases short and J 3 bases short, with 12 bases between. Germline loops: CDR1 SGHTA, CDR2 FQGNSA. There are 14 residues in the CDR3.

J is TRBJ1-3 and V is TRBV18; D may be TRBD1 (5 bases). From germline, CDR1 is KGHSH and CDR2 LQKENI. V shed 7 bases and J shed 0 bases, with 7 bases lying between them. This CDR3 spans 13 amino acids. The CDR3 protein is CASYDSSGNTIYF. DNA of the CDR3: TGTGCCAGCTACGACAGCTCTGGAAACACCATATATTTT.

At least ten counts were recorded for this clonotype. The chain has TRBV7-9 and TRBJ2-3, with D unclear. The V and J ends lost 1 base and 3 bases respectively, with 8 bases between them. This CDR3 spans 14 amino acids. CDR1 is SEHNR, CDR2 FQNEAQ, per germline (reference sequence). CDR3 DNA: TGTGCCAGCAGCTTAGAGGATGGGACAGATACGCAGTATTTT. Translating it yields CASSLEDGTDTQYF.

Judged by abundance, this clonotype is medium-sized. CDR3 loop: CAWSVMGNEQFF. Here the CDR3 DNA reads TGTGCCTGGAGTGTAATGGGGAATGAGCAGTTCTTC. The chain is built from TRBV30 and TRBJ2-1; D is ambiguous. V was cut by 0 bases and J by 7 bases, with 7 bases left in between. The CDR3 sequence is 12 residues long. Germline CDR1 reads GTSNPN; CDR2 reads SVGIG (reference sequence).

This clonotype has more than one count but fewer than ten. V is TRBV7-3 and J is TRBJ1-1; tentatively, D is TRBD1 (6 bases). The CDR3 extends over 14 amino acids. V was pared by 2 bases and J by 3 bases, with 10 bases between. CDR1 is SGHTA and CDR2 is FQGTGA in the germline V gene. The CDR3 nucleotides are TGTGCCAGCAGCTTATGGGGGCAGGACACTGAAGCTTTCTTT. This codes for CASSLWGQDTEAFF.

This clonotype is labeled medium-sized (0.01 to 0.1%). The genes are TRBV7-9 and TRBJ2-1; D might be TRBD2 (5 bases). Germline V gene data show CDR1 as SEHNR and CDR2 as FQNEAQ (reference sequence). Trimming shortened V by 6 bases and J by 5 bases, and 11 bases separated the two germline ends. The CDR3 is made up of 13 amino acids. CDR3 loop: CASSEGANNEQFF. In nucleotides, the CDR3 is TGTGCCAGCAGTGAGGGAGCGAACAATGAGCAGTTCTTC.

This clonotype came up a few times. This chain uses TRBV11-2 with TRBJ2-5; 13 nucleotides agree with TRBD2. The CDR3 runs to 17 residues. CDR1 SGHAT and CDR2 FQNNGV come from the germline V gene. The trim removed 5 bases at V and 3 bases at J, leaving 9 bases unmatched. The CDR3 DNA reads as TGTGCCAGCAGCCGCACCGGGACTAGCGGGACGAAAGAGACCCAGTACTTC. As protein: CASSRTGTSGTKETQYF.

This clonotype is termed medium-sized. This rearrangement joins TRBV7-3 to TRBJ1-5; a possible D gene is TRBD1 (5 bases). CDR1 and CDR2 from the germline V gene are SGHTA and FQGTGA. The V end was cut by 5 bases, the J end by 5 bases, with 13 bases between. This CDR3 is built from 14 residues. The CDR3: CASSPGGGDQPQHF. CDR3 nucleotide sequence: TGTGCCAGCAGCCCCGGGGGAGGGGATCAGCCCCAGCATTTT.

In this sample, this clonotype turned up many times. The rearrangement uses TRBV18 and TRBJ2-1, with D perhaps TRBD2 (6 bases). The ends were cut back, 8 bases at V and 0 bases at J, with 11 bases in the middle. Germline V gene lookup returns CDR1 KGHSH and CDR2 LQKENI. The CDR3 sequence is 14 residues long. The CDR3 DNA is TGTGCCAGCACTGGCGGGGTCTCCTACAATGAGCAGTTCTTC. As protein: CASTGGVSYNEQFF.

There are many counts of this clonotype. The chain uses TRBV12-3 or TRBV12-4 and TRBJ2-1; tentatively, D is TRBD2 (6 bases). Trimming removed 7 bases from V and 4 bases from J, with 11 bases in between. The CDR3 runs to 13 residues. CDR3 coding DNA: TGTGCCAGCAACCCCGGACTATACAATGAGCAGTTCTTC. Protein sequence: CASNPGLYNEQFF.

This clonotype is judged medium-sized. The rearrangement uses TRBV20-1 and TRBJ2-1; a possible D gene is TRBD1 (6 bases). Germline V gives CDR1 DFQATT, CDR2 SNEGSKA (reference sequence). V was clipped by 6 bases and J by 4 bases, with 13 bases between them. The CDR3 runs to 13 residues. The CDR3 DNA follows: TGCAGTGCGAAGAAAGGGGGTTACAATGAGCAGTTCTTC. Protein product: CSAKKGGYNEQFF.

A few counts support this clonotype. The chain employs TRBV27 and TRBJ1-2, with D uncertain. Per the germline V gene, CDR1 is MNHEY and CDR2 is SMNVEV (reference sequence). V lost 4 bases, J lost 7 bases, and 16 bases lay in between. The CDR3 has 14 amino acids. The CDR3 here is CASSSLVGRFGYTF. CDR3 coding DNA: TGTGCCAGCAGTTCTCTAGTTGGTCGTTTTGGCTACACCTTC.

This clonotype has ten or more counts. CDR3 loop: CASRRQGNTGELFF. In DNA form, the CDR3 reads TGTGCCAGCAGGAGACAGGGGAACACCGGGGAGCTGTTTTTT. The gene calls are TRBV7-3 and TRBJ2-2; 7 nucleotides match TRBD1. The length of the CDR3 is 14 residues. The V and J ends lost 6 bases and 1 base, in that order; junction bases with no gene match: 2. Germline V CDR1 and CDR2: SGHTA, FQGTGA. The full variable domain, rest sourced from reference TRBV7-3 and TRBJ2-2, is GAGVSQTPSNKVTEKGKYVELRCDPISGHTALYWYRQSLGQGPEFLIYFQGTGAADDSGLPNDRFFAVRPEGSVSTLKIQRTERGDSAVYLCASRRQGNTGELFFGEGSRLTVL.

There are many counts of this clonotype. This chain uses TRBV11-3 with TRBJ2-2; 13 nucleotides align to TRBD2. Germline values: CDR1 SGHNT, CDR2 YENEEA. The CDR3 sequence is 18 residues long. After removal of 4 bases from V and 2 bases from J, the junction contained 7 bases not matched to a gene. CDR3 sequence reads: CASSSGLAGAVNTGELFF. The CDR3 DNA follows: TGTGCCAGCAGCTCAGGACTAGCGGGGGCCGTTAACACCGGGGAGCTGTTTTTT.

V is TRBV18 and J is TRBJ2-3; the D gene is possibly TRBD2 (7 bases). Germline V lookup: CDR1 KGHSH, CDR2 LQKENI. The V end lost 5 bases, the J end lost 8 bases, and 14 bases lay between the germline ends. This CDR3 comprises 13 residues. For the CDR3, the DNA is TGTGCCAGCTCAGCCACAGGGAGGGGTACGCAGTATTTT. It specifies CASSATGRGTQYF. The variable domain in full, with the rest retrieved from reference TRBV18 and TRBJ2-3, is NAGVMQNPRHLVRRRGQEARLRCSPMKGHSHVYWYRQLPEEGLKFMVYLQKENIIDESGMPKERFSAEFPKEGPSILRIQQVVRGDSAAYFCASSATGRGTQYFGPGTRLTVL.

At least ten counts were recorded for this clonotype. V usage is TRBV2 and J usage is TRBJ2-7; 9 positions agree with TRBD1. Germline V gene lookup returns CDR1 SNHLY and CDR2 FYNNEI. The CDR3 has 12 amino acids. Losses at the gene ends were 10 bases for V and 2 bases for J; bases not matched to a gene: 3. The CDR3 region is CAIGQGPYEQYF. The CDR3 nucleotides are TGTGCCATAGGACAGGGGCCCTACGAGCAGTACTTC.

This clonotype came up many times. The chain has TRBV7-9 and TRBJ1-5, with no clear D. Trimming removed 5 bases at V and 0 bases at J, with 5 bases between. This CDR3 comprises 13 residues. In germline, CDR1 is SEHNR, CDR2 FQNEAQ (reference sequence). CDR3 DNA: TGTGCCAGCAGCCAAGATAGCAATCAGCCCCAGCATTTT. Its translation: CASSQDSNQPQHF.

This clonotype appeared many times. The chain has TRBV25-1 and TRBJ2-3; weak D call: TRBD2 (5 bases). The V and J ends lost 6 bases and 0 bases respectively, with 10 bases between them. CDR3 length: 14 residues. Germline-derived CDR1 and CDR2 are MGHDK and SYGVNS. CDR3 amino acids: CASRREGSTDTQYF. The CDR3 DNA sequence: TGTGCCAGCAGGAGAGAGGGCAGCACAGATACGCAGTATTTT.

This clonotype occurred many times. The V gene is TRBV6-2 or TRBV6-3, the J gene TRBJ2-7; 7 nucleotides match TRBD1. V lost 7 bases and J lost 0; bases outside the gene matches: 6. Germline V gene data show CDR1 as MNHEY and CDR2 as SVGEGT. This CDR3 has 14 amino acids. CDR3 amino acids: CASIDRDNSYEQYF. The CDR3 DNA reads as TGTGCCAGCATCGACAGGGATAACTCCTACGAGCAGTACTTC.

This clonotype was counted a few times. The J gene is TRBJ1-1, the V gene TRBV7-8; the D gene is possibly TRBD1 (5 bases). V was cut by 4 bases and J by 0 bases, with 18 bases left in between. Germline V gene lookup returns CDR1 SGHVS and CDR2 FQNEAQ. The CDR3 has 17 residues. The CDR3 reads CASSSLGVQAMNTEAFF. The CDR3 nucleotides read TGTGCCAGCAGCTCCTTAGGGGTTCAGGCAATGAACACTGAAGCTTTCTTT.

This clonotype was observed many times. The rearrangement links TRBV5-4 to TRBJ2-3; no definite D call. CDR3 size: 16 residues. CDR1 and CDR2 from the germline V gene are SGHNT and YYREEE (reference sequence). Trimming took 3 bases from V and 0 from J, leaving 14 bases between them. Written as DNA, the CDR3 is TGTGCCAGCAGCTCCTGGGCGGCCACTAGCACAGATACGCAGTATTTT. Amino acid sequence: CASSSWAATSTDTQYF.